The entry that follows covers one T cell receptor (beta chain) sequence. What this receptor recognizes is not known. Per-nucleotide qualities are absent, and no much larger clonotype sits a single base away. These data are taken from a study of circulating and synovial CD4+ cells in juvenile arthritis (dated 2014 in TCRdb). For context, the study as a whole: TCRbeta CDR3 repertoires of circulating HLA-DR+ CD4 T cells, bulk blood CD4 T cells and synovial CD4 T cells were compared within each patient. The goal of the repertoire sequencing was to confirm that synovial clonotypes were enriched in a circulating synovial-like CD4 T cell subset. Broad study findings and their caveats: Circulating pathogenic-like lymphocytes clustered together with synovial T cells and shared a substantially larger fraction of CDR3 sequences with synovium than bulk blood did. Overlap with synovium increased with sequencing depth, so measured shared-clonotype fractions likely underestimated the full repertoire overlap. Traditional Vbeta family usage analysis did not detect the difference between circulating pathogenic-like lymphocytes and bulk blood T cells. Because T cell genome counts differed by at least an order of magnitude between CPL and bulk blood CD4 samples, sample-size effects were addressed. Compared with bulk blood CD4 repertoires, both the synovial and the circulating pathogenic-like lymphocyte repertoires were less diverse, and some CPL samples were as oligoclonal as synovium.

The library was produced with the immunoSEQ multiplex PCR assay. TCRbeta CDR3 sequencing was carried out by an external provider as a commercial service. The source study handled its data this way. The analyses relied on productive nucleotide sequences along with amino acid sequences obtained through in silico translation. Diversity was quantified by Renyi entropy over a range of alpha values, with sample size equalised by taking the median of 200 repeated subsamples. Pairwise repertoire distance was calculated as one minus the Chao-modified Jaccard index, correcting for under-sampling, and used for clustering. Frequency-weighted overlap with synovial clonotypes was calculated over 200 sample sizes with 200 draws without replacement at each size, and the overlap was reported at the size of the smaller sample. TCRdb mirrors the immuneACCESS table, restricted to in-frame sequences. Some clones are absent from its copies; in checked studies, under half trace to an unresolved V gene, and the reason for the others is unknown. For V, J and clone size, that table is used; D and trimming come from the DNA. Recorded for this sample are over 11,000 clones; 80% to 85% of them occurred a single time. The top ten clones comprise approximately 3.3% of the sample.

The sequenced samples were obtained from patients with active juvenile idiopathic arthritis. Sorting was carried out immediately after cells were thawed, and dead cells were excluded with Live/Dead Fixable Near-IR Stain. V is clipped by 3 bases and J by 6 bases, and the sequence between their germline boundaries is 14 bases long. Looking up the germline V gene yields CDR1 SGHAT and CDR2 FQNNGV. Counted from cysteine to phenylalanine, this CDR3 has 14 amino acids. The kept DNA is CDR3 alone, 42 bases in frame from the first base. This chain is built from TRBV11-2 and TRBJ1-2, with TRBD1 tentatively as D gene (5 bases match). The receptor was derived from a human patient with juvenile idiopathic arthritis. Some clones in this sample may be carry-over from other donors' samples. The sequencing input was CD4+ T cells from synovial fluid. CDR3 region: CASSLRLGVDGYTF. The sequenced DNA: TGTGCCAGCAGCTTGAGGTTAGGGGTAGATGGCTACACCTTC.